The 2 T cell receptor beta chains presented below share a single source sample, sequenced in a study of graft-versus-host responses after intestinal transplantation. Sequencing used immunoSEQ multiplex PCR; TCRdb keeps in-frame clones, though not all of them. The data contain roughly 69,000 clones, roughly 92% of them singletons. Specimen: bone marrow, collected approximately 740 days after intestinal transplantation. Receptors were obtained from a human patient who received an intestinal transplant, so some T cells may come from the graft donor.

CDR3 protein: CASSPGQGQTYEQYF. The CDR3 DNA follows: TGCGCCAGCAGCCCCGGACAGGGCCAAACCTACGAGCAGTACTTC. The chain has TRBV5-1 and TRBJ2-7, with TRBD1 matching 8 bases. Germline V gene sequence: CDR1 SGHRS, CDR2 YFSETQ. This CDR3 spans 15 amino acids. V shed 4 bases and J 2 bases; nucleotides not matched to a gene: 8.

This chain joins TRBV6-6 and TRBJ2-1; the D is unclear. Looked up from germline, CDR1 is MNHNY and CDR2 is SVGAGI (reference sequence). The CDR3 covers 16 residues. V gave up 7 bases and J gave up 4 bases, with 20 bases separating them. The CDR3 nucleotides read TGTGCCAGCACCCAGAAATCAGGCCCGACGTACAATGAGCAGTTCTTC. This translates into CASTQKSGPTYNEQFF.